The source of this T cell receptor (beta chain) is a study of spatial heterogeneity in lung cancer. Study in general: In the raw reads, each unique TCR and UMI combination was present more than ten times on average.

TCR cDNA molecules each carried a unique molecular identifier. TCRdb re-called the 5' RACE reads through MiXCR, storing one row per CDR3 protein. The sample records 14,000 to 15,000 distinct CDR3 sequences, 10% to 11% being singletons. Germline V gene data show CDR1 as LGHNT and CDR2 as FRNRAP. V was trimmed by 3 bases and J by 2 bases, leaving 12 bases between them. The CDR3 is made up of 15 amino acids. This clonotype was seen at least ten times. Time point: sample taken at primary tumor resection. Unsorted whole RNA from tumor, nontumor lung or frozen PBMC underwent sequencing. Samples were obtained from around 73 donors, all untreated early-stage non-small cell lung cancer patients.

The clonotype comes from a female donor with early-stage non-small cell lung cancer. The gene calls are TRBV12-5 and TRBJ2-3; TRBD2 is a possible D gene (6 bases). The input for sequencing was PBMCs, taken at surgery. The CDR3 DNA sequence: TGTGCTAGTGGTTTCAGCGGGTCGCTCACAGATACGCAGTATTTT. This translates into CASGFSGSLTDTQYF. The complete variable domain, with remaining parts taken from reference TRBV12-5 and TRBJ2-3, reads DARVTQTPRHKVTEMGQEVTMRCQPILGHNTVFWYRQTMMQGLELLAYFRNRAPLDDSGMPKDRFSAEMPDATLATLKIQPSEPRDSAVYFCASGFSGSLTDTQYFGPGTRLTVL.